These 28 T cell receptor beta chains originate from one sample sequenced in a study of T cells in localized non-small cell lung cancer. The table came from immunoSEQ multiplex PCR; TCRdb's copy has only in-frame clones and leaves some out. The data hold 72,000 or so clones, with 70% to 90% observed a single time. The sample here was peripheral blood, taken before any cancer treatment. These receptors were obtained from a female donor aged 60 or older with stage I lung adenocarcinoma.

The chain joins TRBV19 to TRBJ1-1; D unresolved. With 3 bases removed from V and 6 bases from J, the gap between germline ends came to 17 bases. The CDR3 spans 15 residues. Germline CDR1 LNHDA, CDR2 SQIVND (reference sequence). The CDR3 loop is CASSMAARVGAEAFF. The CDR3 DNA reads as TGTGCCAGTAGTATGGCCGCCCGGGTTGGGGCTGAAGCTTTCTTT. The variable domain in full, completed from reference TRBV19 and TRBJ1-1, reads DGGITQSPKYLFRKEGQNVTLSCEQNLNHDAMYWYRQDPGQGLRLIYYSQIVNDFQKGDIAEGYSVSREKKESFPLTVTSAQKNPTAFYLCASSMAARVGAEAFFGQGTRLTVV.

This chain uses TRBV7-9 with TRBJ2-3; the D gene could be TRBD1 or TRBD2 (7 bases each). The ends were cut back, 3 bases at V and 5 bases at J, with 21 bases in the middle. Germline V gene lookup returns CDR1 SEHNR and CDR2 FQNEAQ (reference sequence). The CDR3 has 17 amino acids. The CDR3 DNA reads TGTGCCAGCAGCTTCAGGGGGGGCGTCCGTCCTTTAGATACGCAGTATTTT. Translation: CASSFRGGVRPLDTQYF.

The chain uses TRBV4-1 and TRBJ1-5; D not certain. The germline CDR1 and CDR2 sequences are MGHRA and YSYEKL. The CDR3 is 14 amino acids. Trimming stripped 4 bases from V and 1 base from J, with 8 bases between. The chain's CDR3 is CASSLGSSNQPQHF. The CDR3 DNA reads TGCGCCAGCAGCCTCGGTTCCAGCAATCAGCCCCAGCATTTT.

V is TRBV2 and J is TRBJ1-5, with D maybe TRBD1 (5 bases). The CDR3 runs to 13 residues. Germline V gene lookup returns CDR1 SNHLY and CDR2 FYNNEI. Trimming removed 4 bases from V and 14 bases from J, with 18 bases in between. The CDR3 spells CASSGDGGRRKHF. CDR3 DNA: TGTGCCAGCAGTGGGGACGGGGGTCGTAGGAAGCATTTT.

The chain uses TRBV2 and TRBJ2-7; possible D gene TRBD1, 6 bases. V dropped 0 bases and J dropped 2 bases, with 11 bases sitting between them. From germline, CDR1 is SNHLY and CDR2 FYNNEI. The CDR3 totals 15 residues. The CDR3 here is CASSEAWTAAYEQYF. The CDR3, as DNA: TGTGCCAGCAGTGAAGCCTGGACAGCGGCCTACGAGCAGTACTTC.

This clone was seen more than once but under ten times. The DNA for the CDR3 is TGTGCCAGCAGCAGGACAGGGACTGAAGCTTTCTTT. Translating gives CASSRTGTEAFF. The chain combines TRBV7-8 with TRBJ1-1; 8 nucleotides line up with TRBD1. With V trimmed by 5 bases and J by 5 bases, 1 base remained unmatched. Per germline, CDR1 SGHVS and CDR2 FQNEAQ. CDR3 size: 12 residues. The full variable domain, rest sourced from reference TRBV7-8 and TRBJ1-1, is GAGVSQSPRYKVAKRGQDVALRCDPISGHVSLFWYQQALGQGPEFLTYFQNEAQLDKSGLPSDRFFAERPEGSVSTLKIQRTQQEDSAVYLCASSRTGTEAFFGQGTRLTVV.

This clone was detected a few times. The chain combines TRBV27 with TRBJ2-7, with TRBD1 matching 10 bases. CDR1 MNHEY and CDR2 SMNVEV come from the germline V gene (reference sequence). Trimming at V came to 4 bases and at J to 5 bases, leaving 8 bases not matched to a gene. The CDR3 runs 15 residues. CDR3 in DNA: TGTGCCAGCAGTTCTCCGGGACAGGGGAGGGACGAGCAGTACTTC. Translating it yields CASSSPGQGRDEQYF.

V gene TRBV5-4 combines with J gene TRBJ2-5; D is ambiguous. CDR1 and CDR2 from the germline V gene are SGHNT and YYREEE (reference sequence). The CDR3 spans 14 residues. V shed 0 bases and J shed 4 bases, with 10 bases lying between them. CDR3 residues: CASSLGRVRETQYF. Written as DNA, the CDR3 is TGTGCCAGCAGCTTGGGACGGGTTCGAGAGACCCAGTACTTC.

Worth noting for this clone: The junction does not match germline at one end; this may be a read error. The CDR3 reads CASSYPPGMNTEAFF. The DNA for the CDR3 is TGTGCCAGCAGTTACCCTCCGGGTATGAATACTGAAGCTTTCTTT. The genes are TRBV6-5 and TRBJ1-1; D is undetermined. This CDR3 has 15 amino acids. CDR1 is MNHEY, CDR2 SVGAGI, per germline.

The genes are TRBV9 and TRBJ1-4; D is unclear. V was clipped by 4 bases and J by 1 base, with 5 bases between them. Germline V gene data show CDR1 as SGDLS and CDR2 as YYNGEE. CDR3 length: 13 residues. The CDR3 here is CASSPRTNEKLFF. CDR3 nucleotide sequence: TGTGCCAGCAGCCCGAGAACTAATGAAAAACTGTTTTTT.

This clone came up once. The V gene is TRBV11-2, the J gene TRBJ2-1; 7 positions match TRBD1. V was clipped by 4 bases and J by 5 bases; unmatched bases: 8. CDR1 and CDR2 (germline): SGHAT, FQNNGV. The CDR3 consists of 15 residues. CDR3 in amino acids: CASSSIRGSHNEQFF. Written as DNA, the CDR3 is TGTGCCAGCAGCTCAATCAGGGGGTCCCACAATGAGCAGTTCTTC.

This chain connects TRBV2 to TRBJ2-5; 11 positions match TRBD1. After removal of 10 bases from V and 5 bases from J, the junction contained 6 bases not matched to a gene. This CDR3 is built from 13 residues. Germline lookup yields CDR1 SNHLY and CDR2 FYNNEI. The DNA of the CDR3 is TGTGCCACAAGGACAGGGGGCGTGGAGACCCAGTACTTC. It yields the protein CATRTGGVETQYF.

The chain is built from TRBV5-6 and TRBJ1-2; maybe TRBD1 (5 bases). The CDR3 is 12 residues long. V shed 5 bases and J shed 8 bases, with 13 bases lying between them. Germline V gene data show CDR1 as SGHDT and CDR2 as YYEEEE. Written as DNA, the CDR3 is TGTGCCAGCAGTTCTGGGACGCGCGGCTACACCTTC. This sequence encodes CASSSGTRGYTF.

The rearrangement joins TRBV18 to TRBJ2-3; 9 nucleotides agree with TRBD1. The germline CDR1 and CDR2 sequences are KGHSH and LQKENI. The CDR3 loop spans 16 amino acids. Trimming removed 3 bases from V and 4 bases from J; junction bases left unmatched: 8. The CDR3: CASSPAGTGNSDTQYF. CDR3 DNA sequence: TGTGCCAGCTCACCCGCCGGGACAGGGAACTCAGATACGCAGTATTTT.

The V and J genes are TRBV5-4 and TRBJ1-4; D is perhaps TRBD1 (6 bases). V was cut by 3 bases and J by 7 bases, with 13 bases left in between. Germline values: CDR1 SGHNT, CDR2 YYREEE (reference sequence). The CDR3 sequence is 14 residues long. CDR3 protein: CASSSQGVAEKLFF. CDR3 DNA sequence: TGTGCCAGCAGCTCACAGGGCGTCGCTGAAAAACTGTTTTTT. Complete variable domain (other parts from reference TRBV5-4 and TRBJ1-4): ETGVTQSPTHLIKTRGQQVTLRCSSQSGHNTVSWYQQALGQGPQFIFQYYREEENGRGNFPPRFSGLQFPNYSSELNVNALELDDSALYLCASSSQGVAEKLFFGSGTQLSVL.

The CDR3 region has the DNA TGTGCCAGTAGTATAGATTATCCAGGCGGGTATGGCTACACCTTC. The encoded protein is CASSIDYPGGYGYTF. The rearrangement uses TRBV19 and TRBJ1-2; D not certain. CDR1 is LNHDA, CDR2 SQIVND, per germline (reference sequence). Between the trimmed V and J ends, which lost 0 bases and 5 bases, there was a span of 13 bases. The CDR3 is 15 amino acids. Together with reference TRBV19 and TRBJ1-2, the CDR3 gives the full variable domain: DGGITQSPKYLFRKEGQNVTLSCEQNLNHDAMYWYRQDPGQGLRLIYYSQIVNDFQKGDIAEGYSVSREKKESFPLTVTSAQKNPTAFYLCASSIDYPGGYGYTFGSGTRLTVV.

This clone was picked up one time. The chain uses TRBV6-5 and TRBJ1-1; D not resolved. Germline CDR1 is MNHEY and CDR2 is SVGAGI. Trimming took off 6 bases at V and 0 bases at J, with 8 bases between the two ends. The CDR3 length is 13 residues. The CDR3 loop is CASSQTLNTEAFF. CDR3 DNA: TGTGCCAGCAGCCAAACACTGAACACTGAAGCTTTCTTT.

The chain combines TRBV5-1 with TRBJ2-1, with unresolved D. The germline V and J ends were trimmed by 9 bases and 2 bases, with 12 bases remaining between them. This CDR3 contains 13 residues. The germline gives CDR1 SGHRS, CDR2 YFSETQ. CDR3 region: CANSPSAYNEQFF. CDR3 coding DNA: TGCGCCAACTCGCCGTCAGCCTACAATGAGCAGTTCTTC.

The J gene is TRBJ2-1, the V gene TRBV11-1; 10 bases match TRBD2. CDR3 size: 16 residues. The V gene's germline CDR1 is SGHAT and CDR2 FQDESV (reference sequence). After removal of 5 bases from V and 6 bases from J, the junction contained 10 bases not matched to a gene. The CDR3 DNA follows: TGTGCCAGCAGCCCACGGACTAGCGGAGGGGGCAATGAGCAGTTCTTC. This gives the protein CASSPRTSGGGNEQFF.

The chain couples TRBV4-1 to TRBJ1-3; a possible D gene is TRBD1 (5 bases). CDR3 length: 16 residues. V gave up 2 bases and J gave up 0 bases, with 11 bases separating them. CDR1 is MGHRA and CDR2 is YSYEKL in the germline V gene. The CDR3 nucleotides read TGCGCCAGCAGCCAACCTCGACAGTTCTCTGGAAACACCATATATTTT. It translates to CASSQPRQFSGNTIYF.

CDR3 loop: CASSLTGGTGYEQYF. CDR3 nucleotide sequence: TGTGCCAGTAGTCTGACTGGGGGGACTGGCTACGAGCAGTACTTC. V gene TRBV19 combines with J gene TRBJ2-7, with a weak D call TRBD2 (6 bases). Germline V CDR1 and CDR2: LNHDA, SQIVND (reference sequence). The CDR3 contains 15 residues. V was cut by 5 bases and J by 3 bases, with 17 bases left in between. The full variable domain, in which reference TRBV19 and TRBJ2-7 provide the parts outside the CDR3, is DGGITQSPKYLFRKEGQNVTLSCEQNLNHDAMYWYRQDPGQGLRLIYYSQIVNDFQKGDIAEGYSVSREKKESFPLTVTSAQKNPTAFYLCASSLTGGTGYEQYFGPGTRLTVT.

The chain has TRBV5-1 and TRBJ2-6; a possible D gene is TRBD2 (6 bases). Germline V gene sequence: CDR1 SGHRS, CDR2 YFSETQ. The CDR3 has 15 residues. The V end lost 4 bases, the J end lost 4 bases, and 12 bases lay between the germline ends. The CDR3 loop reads CASSRLDSGANVLTF. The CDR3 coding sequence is TGCGCCAGCAGCCGACTAGATTCCGGGGCCAACGTCCTGACTTTC.

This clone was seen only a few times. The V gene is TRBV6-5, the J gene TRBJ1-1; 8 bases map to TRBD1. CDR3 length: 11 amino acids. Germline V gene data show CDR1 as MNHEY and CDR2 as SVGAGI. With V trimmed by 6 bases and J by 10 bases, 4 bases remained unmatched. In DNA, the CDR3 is TGTGCCAGCAGCTCCGACAGGGGAGCTTTCTTT. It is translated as CASSSDRGAFF.

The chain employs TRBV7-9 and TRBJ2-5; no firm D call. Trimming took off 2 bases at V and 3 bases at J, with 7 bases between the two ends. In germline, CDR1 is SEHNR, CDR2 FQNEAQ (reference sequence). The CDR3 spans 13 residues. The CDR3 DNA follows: TGTGCCAGCAGCTTAACGGTAGAAGAGACCCAGTACTTC. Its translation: CASSLTVEETQYF.

CDR3 sequence (DNA): TGTGCCAGTAGTAGGACTAGCCCGCCGGATACGCAGTATTTT. Translating it yields CASSRTSPPDTQYF. The J gene is TRBJ2-3, the V gene TRBV19; 8 bases map to TRBD2. Looked up from germline, CDR1 is LNHDA and CDR2 is SQIVND (reference sequence). The J segment lost 6 bases and the V segment lost 4 bases, leaving 6 bases of the junction unmatched. CDR3 size: 14 residues.

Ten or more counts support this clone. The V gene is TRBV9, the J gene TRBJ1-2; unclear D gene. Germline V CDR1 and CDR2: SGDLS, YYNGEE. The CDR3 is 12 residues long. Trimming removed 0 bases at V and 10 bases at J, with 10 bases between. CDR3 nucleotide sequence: TGTGCCAGCAGCGTAGACCAGGTCTCCTACACCTTC. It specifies CASSVDQVSYTF.

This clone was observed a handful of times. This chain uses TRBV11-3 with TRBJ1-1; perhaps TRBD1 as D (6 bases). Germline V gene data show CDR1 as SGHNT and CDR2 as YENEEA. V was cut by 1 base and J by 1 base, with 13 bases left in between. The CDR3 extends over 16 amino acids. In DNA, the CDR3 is TGTGCCAGCAGCTTAGGGGCCGGGACAAAGAACACTGAAGCTTTCTTT. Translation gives CASSLGAGTKNTEAFF.

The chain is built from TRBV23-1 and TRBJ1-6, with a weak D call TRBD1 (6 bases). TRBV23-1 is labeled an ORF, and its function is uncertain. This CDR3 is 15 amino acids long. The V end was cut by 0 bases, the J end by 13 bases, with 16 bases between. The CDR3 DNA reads TGCGCCAGCAGTCAATCGCAGAAACAGGGAGGTCCCCTCCACTTT. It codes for CASSQSQKQGGPLHF.